A selection of T cell receptor beta chains follows, all from one sample in a study of T cell changes during pregnancy in multiple sclerosis. Sequencing used immunoSEQ multiplex PCR; TCRdb keeps in-frame clones, though not all of them. The table includes about 68,000 clones, about 90% detected once. Here the sequenced sample was peripheral blood, taken in the second trimester of pregnancy. The receptors were gathered from a female donor with multiple sclerosis, enrolled in a pregnancy study. Both conserved end residues are part of each CDR3. Each record gives: J gene, D gene, V gene, CDR3 protein, CDR3 DNA. The D gene is left open where the match is weak.

TRBJ2-1 TRBD2 TRBV5-1 CASIELAGSYNEQFF TGCGCCAGCATCGAATTAGCGGGGTCTTACAATGAGCAGTTCTTC
TRBJ2-2 . TRBV15 CATSRDKESGELFF TGTGCCACCAGCAGAGATAAGGAGTCCGGGGAGCTGTTTTTT
TRBJ2-2 TRBD1 TRBV11-2 CASILTGSTGELFF TGTGCCAGCATCTTGACAGGGTCCACCGGGGAGCTGTTTTTT
TRBJ2-3 . TRBV27 CASSLDRYTDTQYF TGTGCCAGCAGTCTAGACAGATACACAGATACGCAGTATTTT
TRBJ2-1 TRBD1 TRBV19 CASSSRTGAVNEQFF TGTGCCAGTAGTTCTCGGACAGGGGCGGTCAATGAGCAGTTCTTC
TRBJ1-5 TRBD1 TRBV27 CASSFYRGGDQPQHF TGTGCCAGCAGTTTCTACAGGGGAGGTGATCAGCCCCAGCATTTT
TRBJ2-1 TRBD1 TRBV9 CASSVVSQGWNEQFF TGTGCCAGCAGCGTAGTATCACAGGGGTGGAATGAGCAGTTCTTC
TRBJ2-7 . TRBV11-1 CASSLETGPYEQYF TGTGCCAGCAGCTTAGAGACAGGACCCTACGAGCAGTACTTC
TRBJ1-2 . TRBV29-1 CSVPRRGGYTF TGCAGCGTTCCCCGCAGAGGTGGCTACACCTTC
TRBJ2-5 . TRBV2 CASSQYRVWMETQYF TGTGCCAGCAGTCAGTACAGGGTGTGGATGGAGACCCAGTACTTC
TRBJ2-7 TRBD1 TRBV2 CASSTGTGYTYEQYF TGTGCCAGCAGCACCGGGACAGGGTACACCTACGAGCAGTACTTC
TRBJ2-5 TRBD2 TRBV19 CASSRTSVETQYF TGTGCCAGTAGTCGGACTAGCGTAGAGACCCAGTACTTC